Following are 20 T cell receptor beta chains from one sample sequenced in a study of blood T cell repertoires in COVID-19. Assay used: immunoSEQ multiplex PCR; TCRdb lists only in-frame clones, some missing. Here the sample spans approximately 230,000 clones, roughly 80% being singletons. What was sequenced was peripheral blood. These receptors came from a young man with active or convalescent COVID-19.

This clone was recorded once. This chain uses TRBV28 with TRBJ1-2, with 7 bases lining up with TRBD1. The V segment lost 6 bases and the J segment 2 bases; nucleotides outside the gene matches: 3. Germline values: CDR1 MDHEN, CDR2 SYDVKM. The CDR3 length is 13 residues. The CDR3 DNA follows: TGTGCCAGCAGCCTGGGACAGAACTATGGCTACACCTTC. Translation gives CASSLGQNYGYTF.

The rearrangement links TRBV15 to TRBJ2-1; no clear D gene. CDR1 is LNHNV and CDR2 is YYDKDF in the germline V gene (reference sequence). Trimming removed 5 bases from V and 3 bases from J, with 14 bases in between. There are 15 residues in the CDR3. CDR3: CATSPRWSSYNEQFF. Written as DNA, the CDR3 is TGTGCCACCAGCCCCCGCTGGTCTAGCTACAATGAGCAGTTCTTC.

Of note for this clone: Other DNA sequences from this sample encode an identical CDR3 as well. V usage is TRBV5-1 and J usage is TRBJ1-1, with no clear D. Germline V CDR1 and CDR2: SGHRS, YFSETQ. The length of the CDR3 is 15 residues. V shed 0 bases and J shed 6 bases, with 15 bases lying between them. CDR3: CASSLGFGRVAEAFF. CDR3 nucleotide sequence: TGCGCCAGCAGCTTGGGTTTCGGGAGGGTGGCTGAAGCTTTCTTT.

In its sample, this clone was seen once. The V gene is TRBV5-1, the J gene TRBJ2-4; maybe TRBD2 (5 bases). The V end lost 4 bases, the J end lost 5 bases, and 16 bases lay between the germline ends. The length of the CDR3 is 15 residues. Per the germline V gene, CDR1 is SGHRS and CDR2 is YFSETQ. The CDR3 sequence: CASSVQPGNQNIQYF. DNA of the CDR3: TGCGCCAGCAGCGTCCAACCCGGGAACCAAAACATTCAGTACTTC.

The chain joins TRBV19 to TRBJ1-1; perhaps TRBD1 as D (5 bases). There are 14 residues in the CDR3. From germline, CDR1 is LNHDA and CDR2 SQIVND (reference sequence). Trimming took off 3 bases at V and 4 bases at J, with 12 bases between the two ends. CDR3 nucleotides: TGTGCCAGTAGTATCCGGGGGGGAGGCACTGAAGCTTTCTTT. It specifies CASSIRGGGTEAFF.

The V gene is TRBV6-2 or TRBV6-3, the J gene TRBJ1-1; tentative D call: TRBD1 (6 bases). Trimming removed 2 bases from V and 5 bases from J, with 18 bases in between. In germline, CDR1 is MNHEY, CDR2 SVGEGT. This CDR3 region has 16 residues. Here the CDR3 reads CASSYGGNPRDTEAFF. For the CDR3, the DNA is TGTGCCAGCAGTTACGGGGGCAACCCTAGGGATACTGAAGCTTTCTTT.

V and J are TRBV9 and TRBJ2-5; no clear D gene. V gave up 1 base and J gave up 4 bases, with 8 bases separating them. The CDR3 covers 13 residues. Germline lookup yields CDR1 SGDLS and CDR2 YYNGEE. For the CDR3, the DNA is TGTGCCAGCAGCGTAATAGTTGGAGAGACCCAGTACTTC. The encoded protein is CASSVIVGETQYF.

This clone has only one observation. The sample has other DNA sequences that encode this CDR3 too. V gene TRBV9 combines with J gene TRBJ1-1; the D gene is possibly TRBD1 (5 bases). Germline CDR1 and CDR2: SGDLS and YYNGEE. The V gene lost 2 bases and the J gene lost 2 bases, with 13 bases spanning the gap. The CDR3 is 15 residues long. The CDR3 spells CASSVDPGGNTEAFF. The CDR3 nucleotides are TGTGCCAGCAGCGTGGACCCGGGGGGAAACACTGAAGCTTTCTTT.

This clone is a singleton in its sample. This chain joins TRBV2 and TRBJ1-1; D gene ambiguous. This CDR3 is 16 amino acids long. Trimming left V 5 bases short and J 10 bases short, with 26 bases between. Per germline, CDR1 SNHLY and CDR2 FYNNEI. CDR3 residues: CASSPWTEGFTRGAFF. Here the CDR3 DNA reads TGTGCCAGCAGTCCCTGGACGGAGGGTTTTACGCGGGGAGCTTTCTTT.

The V gene is TRBV6-5, the J gene TRBJ1-3; no firm D call. Germline loops: CDR1 MNHEY, CDR2 SVGAGI. The CDR3 length is 13 residues. V lost 9 bases and J 0 bases, leaving 9 bases between the germline ends. CDR3 amino acids: CASEISSGNTIYF. The CDR3 DNA reads as TGTGCCAGTGAGATTAGCTCTGGAAACACCATATATTTT.

CDR3 residues: CASSPWGTQGGTEAFF. In nucleotides, the CDR3 is TGTGCCAGCAGCCCCTGGGGGACTCAGGGGGGTACTGAAGCTTTCTTT. V and J are TRBV7-9 and TRBJ1-1, with 7 nucleotides matching TRBD1. The CDR3 contains 16 residues. Germline V gives CDR1 SEHNR, CDR2 FQNEAQ (reference sequence). V lost 5 bases and J lost 5; bases outside the gene matches: 14.

This clone has only one observation. The rearrangement links TRBV25-1 to TRBJ1-1; D may be TRBD1 (6 bases). Germline V gene sequence: CDR1 MGHDK, CDR2 SYGVNS. CDR3 length: 12 residues. The ends were cut back, 1 base at V and 9 bases at J, with 9 bases in the middle. The CDR3 DNA sequence: TGTGCCAGCAGTGAATTGGACAGAAAAGCTTTCTTT. Translating gives CASSELDRKAFF. The full variable domain, in which reference TRBV25-1 and TRBJ1-1 provide the parts outside the CDR3, is EADIYQTPRYLVIGTGKKITLECSQTMGHDKMYWYQQDPGMELHLIHYSYGVNSTEKGDLSSESTVSRIRTEHFPLTLESARPSHTSQYLCASSELDRKAFFGQGTRLTVV.

The chain is built from TRBV3-1 (or the pseudogene TRBV3-2) and TRBJ1-5, with D possibly being TRBD1 (5 bases). V was cut by 5 bases and J by 0 bases, with 8 bases left in between. The CDR3 consists of 14 residues. Germline CDR1 reads LGHDT; CDR2 reads YNNKEL (reference sequence). DNA for the CDR3: TGTGCCAGCAGCACAGACAGTAGCAATCAGCCCCAGCATTTT. This encodes CASSTDSSNQPQHF.

The J gene is TRBJ1-6, the V gene TRBV7-2; 9 nucleotides match TRBD1. Germline loops: CDR1 SGHTA, CDR2 FQGNSA. J was trimmed by 13 bases and V by 7 bases; bases with no gene match: 8. The CDR3 extends over 13 amino acids. This CDR3 is CASTRDRDLPLHF. The CDR3 bases are TGTGCCAGCACCAGGGACAGGGATCTTCCCCTCCACTTT.

This rearrangement joins TRBV18 to TRBJ1-1; 7 bases fit TRBD1. Germline CDR1 and CDR2: KGHSH and LQKENI. This CDR3 has 15 amino acids. V trimming: 6 bases; J trimming: 0 bases; junction bases outside the gene matches: 7. CDR3 nucleotide sequence: TGTGCCAGCTCCTCCCAGGGGGGACTGAACACTGAAGCTTTCTTT. This gives the protein CASSSQGGLNTEAFF.

J is TRBJ2-7 and V is TRBV19; TRBD2 is a possible D gene (7 bases). This CDR3 has 15 amino acids. V lost 2 bases and J lost 2, with 13 bases in between. Germline CDR1 LNHDA, CDR2 SQIVND (reference sequence). The CDR3 sequence: CASSIRGGRTYEQYF. The CDR3 nucleotides read TGTGCCAGTAGTATAAGGGGGGGGAGAACCTACGAGCAGTACTTC.

The chain combines TRBV27 with TRBJ1-4; no clear D. The germline V gene has CDR1 MNHEY and CDR2 SMNVEV (reference sequence). This CDR3 contains 14 residues. V was trimmed by 5 bases and J by 8 bases, leaving 15 bases between them. Written as DNA, the CDR3 is TGTGCCAGCAGTCCCGGTCCCCCAAGCGAAAAACTGTTTTTT. Its translation: CASSPGPPSEKLFF.

The gene calls are TRBV5-6 and TRBJ2-1; weak D call: TRBD2 (5 bases). The germline V gene has CDR1 SGHDT and CDR2 YYEEEE. V was cut by 0 bases and J by 6 bases, with 13 bases left in between. The CDR3 is 15 residues long. DNA for the CDR3: TGTGCCAGCAGCTTGGCGTGGCAGAGGGTCAATGAGCAGTTCTTC. Its protein product is CASSLAWQRVNEQFF.

The gene calls are TRBV28 and TRBJ1-1; 8 nucleotides match TRBD1. Germline V gene lookup returns CDR1 MDHEN and CDR2 SYDVKM. V shed 5 bases, J shed 6 bases, and the junction held 8 bases outside the gene matches. This CDR3 has 14 residues. The CDR3 coding sequence is TGTGCCAGCAGTACCCCAGGGGGCAGGGCTGAAGCTTTCTTT. Translation: CASSTPGGRAEAFF.

The V and J genes are TRBV4-3 and TRBJ2-6, with 7 positions matching TRBD1. Germline V lookup: CDR1 LGHNA, CDR2 YSLEER. The CDR3 is 17 residues long. V lost 5 bases to trimming and J lost 4 bases; unmatched junction nucleotides: 11. The CDR3 DNA is TGCGCCAGCAGCGACCTCTTCGGACAGGTCGGGGCCAACGTCCTGACTTTC. Translation gives CASSDLFGQVGANVLTF.